Shown below are 6 T cell receptor beta chains from a single sample sequenced in a study of T cells in Graves' hyperthyroidism and ophthalmopathy. Using RNA transcripts as the source, TCR beta CDR3 regions were amplified. First-round RT-PCR with HTBI primers amplified the TCR CDR3 region. TCRdb reprocessed the multiplex PCR reads with MiXCR, giving one entry per CDR3 protein. The sample shows over 550,000 distinct CDR3 sequences, around 17% of them seen only once. The sequencing input was blood. Receptors originate from a woman aged 18-29 years with Graves' hyperthyroidism.

This clonotype was counted only a few times. This chain uses TRBV18 with TRBJ2-2; D unclear. The length of the CDR3 is 11 residues. CDR1 is KGHSH and CDR2 is LQKENI in the germline V gene. V lost 5 bases to trimming and J lost 10 bases, with 8 bases between them. This CDR3 is CASSEQTELFF. The CDR3 DNA sequence: TGTGCCAGCTCAGAACAGACGGAGCTGTTTTTT.

The genes are TRBV20-1 and TRBJ2-1, with D perhaps TRBD2 (5 bases). Per the germline V gene, CDR1 is DFQATT and CDR2 is SNEGSKA (reference sequence). V lost 6 bases, J lost 7 bases, and 13 bases lay in between. The CDR3 loop spans 12 amino acids. CDR3 loop: CSAAVVSNEQFF. CDR3 DNA: TGCAGTGCAGCGGTGGTGTCGAATGAGCAGTTCTTC.

This clonotype occurred a few times. The chain joins TRBV5-5 to TRBJ2-3; TRBD1 matches 10 bases. V was pared by 4 bases and J by 0 bases, with 2 bases of the junction left unmatched. The germline gives CDR1 SGHKS, CDR2 YYEKEE (reference sequence). This CDR3 has 15 residues. The DNA of the CDR3 is TGTGCCAGCAGCCGACAGGGGGCCAGCACAGATACGCAGTATTTT. Protein sequence: CASSRQGASTDTQYF.

This clonotype was found many times. The chain recombines TRBV10-3 with TRBJ1-5, with D uncertain. V was clipped by 8 bases and J by 6 bases, with 11 bases between them. Germline values: CDR1 ENHRY, CDR2 SYGVKD. This CDR3 is built from 12 residues. Written as DNA, the CDR3 is TGTGCCATCGGAGCAAATGCTCAGCCCCAGCATTTT. The encoded protein is CAIGANAQPQHF.

This clonotype was counted at least ten times. V is TRBV7-2 and J is TRBJ2-1; D ambiguous. CDR3 size: 12 residues. Germline assignment: CDR1 SGHTA and CDR2 FQGNSA. The V and J ends lost 5 bases and 6 bases respectively, with 8 bases between them. The CDR3 loop reads CASSTLANEQFF. The DNA for the CDR3 is TGTGCCAGCAGCACTCTCGCCAATGAGCAGTTCTTC.

This clonotype was counted between two and nine times. This chain joins TRBV10-2 and TRBJ2-7; 9 bases are shared with TRBD1. The V gene's germline CDR1 is WSHSY and CDR2 SAAADI. The ends lost 8 bases at V and 2 bases at J; junction bases unmatched: 4. The length of the CDR3 is 13 residues. In DNA, the CDR3 is TGCGCCAGCGGCCGGGACAGGGCCTACGAGCAGTACTTC. Translating gives CASGRDRAYEQYF.